This T cell receptor (beta chain) was documented in a study of T cell repertoires in cytomegalovirus infection. Study information: Based on public TCR beta signatures, there were indications of CMV infection and of a matching HLA type.

This CDR3 has 14 amino acids. Germline V CDR1 and CDR2: SGHTA, FQGNSA. Trimming stripped 2 bases from V and 6 bases from J, with 12 bases between. Points from the study as a whole: Public TCR beta family frequency separated CMV-and-HLA carriers, including in an independent cohort. CMV-specific TCR beta clonotypes restricted by HLA-C were the ones dominating the ex vivo response.

This clonotype was detected many times. Its target is not known. In TCRdb, the reads were re-called with MiXCR into one record per CDR3 protein. The table lists around 70,000 distinct CDR3 sequences, more than 3% of them singletons. This receptor was obtained from a human donor in good health (CMV status not recorded). Some clones in this sample may be carry-over from other donors' samples. The sample comprised PBMCs. The chain employs TRBV7-2 and TRBJ2-3; D possibly corresponds to TRBD1 (5 bases). The CDR3, as DNA: TGTGCCAGCAGCTTATTCAGGGCTGACGATACGCAGTATTTT. Protein: CASSLFRADDTQYF.